This TCR beta chain is drawn from a study of shared clonotypes between healthy human individuals. Study results and caveats: In contrast to clonotypes shared by all four donors, non-shared clonotypes had lower generation probabilities.

With regard to this clone: Its target is not known.

Using immunoSEQ multiplex PCR, the repertoire was profiled, and TCRdb retains in-frame clones only, with some absent. The sample contains some 1.4 million clones, 95% to 97% of which appear only once. The CDR3 has 15 amino acids. V was clipped by 0 bases and J by 3 bases, with 12 bases between them. Germline V gene data show CDR1 as KGHSH and CDR2 as LQKENI. All of the donors resided in Nashville, Tennessee, and each was a Caucasian adult. Sequenced sample: naive CD4+ T cells sorted from blood. Documented subset: CD45RA+ positively selected. The receptor's source is a man aged 25-45 years in good health. The chain links TRBV18 to TRBJ2-7; D unclear. CDR3 DNA: TGTGCCAGCTCACCACCCTCAGTGGCCGTCTACGAGCAGTACTTC. It translates to CASSPPSVAVYEQYF.